One sample yielded the 22 T cell receptor beta chains listed below, sequenced in a study of blood T cells in healthy people across ages. Using a J-beta primer mix together with a sample-barcoded 5' primer, a second PCR was run for 7 to 11 cycles. MiXCR was run by TCRdb on the 5' RACE reads, yielding one entry per CDR3 protein. Among around 1.1 million distinct CDR3 sequences listed, approximately 38% were seen once. The sequenced material came from blood. All receptors derive from a man younger than 35 in good health.

V and J are TRBV20-1 and TRBJ2-6; no clear D gene. V was clipped by 5 bases and J by 2 bases, with 7 bases between them. The CDR3 spans 13 residues. Per the germline V gene, CDR1 is DFQATT and CDR2 is SNEGSKA (reference sequence). CDR3 sequence reads: CSAFLAGANVLTF. The CDR3 DNA reads as TGCAGTGCTTTCCTCGCTGGGGCCAACGTCCTGACTTTC.

This clonotype was seen a few times. This sequence joins TRBV12-3 or TRBV12-4 and TRBJ1-2, with D hard to call. The CDR3 sequence is 12 residues long. Between the trimmed V and J ends, which lost 3 bases and 3 bases, there was a span of 5 bases. CDR3 amino acids: CASSFWDYGYTF. CDR3 DNA: TGTGCCAGCAGTTTCTGGGACTATGGCTACACCTTC.

CDR3 loop: CASKRGTLQETQYF. CDR3 nucleotide sequence: TGTGCCAGCAAGCGGGGGACCCTCCAAGAGACCCAGTACTTC. The chain carries TRBV21-1 and TRBJ2-5; the table's D call of TRBD2 was not tested on the DNA. TRBV21-1 counts as a pseudogene. The CDR3 extends over 14 amino acids.

This chain connects TRBV20-1 to TRBJ2-3, with TRBD1 matching 7 bases. With V trimmed by 3 bases and J by 2 bases, 8 bases remained unmatched. The CDR3 has 15 amino acids. The V gene's germline CDR1 is DFQATT and CDR2 SNEGSKA (reference sequence). The CDR3 here is CSASDLTGNTDTQYF. The CDR3 nucleotides are TGCAGTGCTAGTGATTTGACAGGGAACACAGATACGCAGTATTTT.

This clonotype was observed a handful of times. The chain is built from TRBV5-1 and TRBJ2-4, with no clear D. The CDR3 contains 15 residues. Germline assignment: CDR1 SGHRS and CDR2 YFSETQ. The V and J ends lost 4 bases and 7 bases respectively, with 18 bases between them. The CDR3 DNA is TGCGCCAGCAGCCTCCAGTGGGGTGGAAAGAACATTCAGTACTTC. As protein: CASSLQWGGKNIQYF.

In its sample, this clonotype was seen once. The rearrangement links TRBV5-5 to TRBJ1-1, with 9 bases aligning to TRBD1. CDR1 and CDR2 (germline): SGHKS, YYEKEE (reference sequence). V trimming: 4 bases; J trimming: 0 bases; junction bases outside the gene matches: 10. This CDR3 has 17 residues. In nucleotides, the CDR3 is TGTGCCAGCAGCCTCGGACAGGGGATTAATATGAACACTGAAGCTTTCTTT. Translation: CASSLGQGINMNTEAFF.

This chain links TRBV7-9 with TRBJ2-2, with D unresolved. Trimming took off 3 bases at V and 1 base at J, with 12 bases between the two ends. The CDR3 has 16 residues. Germline V lookup: CDR1 SEHNR, CDR2 FQNEAQ (reference sequence). CDR3 nucleotides: TGTGCCAGCAGCTTTCATCCGGAGAAGAACACCGGGGAGCTGTTTTTT. This translates into CASSFHPEKNTGELFF.

This clonotype has only a few counts. The chain has TRBV12-3 or TRBV12-4 and TRBJ1-2; TRBD1 agrees at 7 bases. The ends lost 2 bases at V and 4 bases at J; junction bases unmatched: 7. The CDR3 has 15 residues. CDR3: CASSLSAGQSYGYTF. The DNA of the CDR3 is TGTGCCAGCAGTTTATCTGCGGGACAGAGCTATGGCTACACCTTC.

This clonotype was recorded many times. The chain combines TRBV2 with TRBJ2-7; 9 nucleotides align to TRBD1. The CDR3 has 15 residues. Looked up from germline, CDR1 is SNHLY and CDR2 is FYNNEI. The V and J ends lost 5 bases and 0 bases, in that order; junction bases with no gene match: 5. CDR3 DNA: TGTGCCAGCAGTATGCCGGGACAGGGCTCCTACGAGCAGTACTTC. Amino acids: CASSMPGQGSYEQYF.

This clonotype was observed a handful of times. The chain employs TRBV20-1 and TRBJ2-2, with D possibly matching TRBD2 (5 bases). The CDR3 consists of 15 residues. The V gene lost 0 bases and the J gene lost 0 bases, with 8 bases spanning the gap. Germline CDR1 DFQATT, CDR2 SNEGSKA (reference sequence). CDR3: CSARDRAANTGELFF. CDR3 coding DNA: TGCAGTGCTAGAGACCGAGCGGCGAACACCGGGGAGCTGTTTTTT.

V and J are TRBV9 and TRBJ2-3; tentative D call: TRBD2 (5 bases). The CDR3 consists of 15 residues. Trimming left V 4 bases short and J 0 bases short, with 12 bases between. The V gene's germline CDR1 is SGDLS and CDR2 YYNGEE. The CDR3 bases are TGTGCCAGCAGCCCCGAGGGCCTGAGCACAGATACGCAGTATTTT. It specifies CASSPEGLSTDTQYF.

The chain links TRBV20-1 to TRBJ1-2; TRBD1 agrees at 8 bases. Trimming cost V 7 bases and J 2 bases; bases outside gene matches: 6. CDR3 length: 13 residues. CDR1 DFQATT and CDR2 SNEGSKA come from the germline V gene (reference sequence). The CDR3 nucleotides are TGCAGTGTGATCCGGACAGGGAACTATGGCTACACCTTC. It encodes CSVIRTGNYGYTF.

This clonotype was detected a few times. V is TRBV6-2 or TRBV6-3 and J is TRBJ1-5; D is undetermined. CDR3 length equals 16 residues. From germline, CDR1 is MNHEY and CDR2 SVGEGT. Trimming stripped 5 bases from V and 1 base from J, with 15 bases between. Written as DNA, the CDR3 is TGTGCCAGCAGTCGTCTTGCCGCAGGAAGCAATCAGCCCCAGCATTTT. It translates to CASSRLAAGSNQPQHF.

This clonotype was counted at least ten times. This chain uses TRBV7-9 with TRBJ2-3; TRBD1 or TRBD2 may be the D gene (5 bases each). The germline gives CDR1 SEHNR, CDR2 FQNEAQ (reference sequence). The length of the CDR3 is 17 residues. The V gene lost 5 bases and the J gene lost 3 bases, with 21 bases spanning the gap. CDR3 residues: CASSITLPGTATDTQYF. Written as DNA, the CDR3 is TGTGCCAGCAGCATTACACTGCCCGGGACGGCAACAGATACGCAGTATTTT.

A word on this clonotype: The junction departs from germline at one end; a sequencing error may be responsible. V usage is TRBV5-4 and J usage is TRBJ2-1; perhaps D is TRBD1 or TRBD2 (6 bases each). The CDR3 length is 16 residues. The germline V gene has CDR1 SGHNT and CDR2 YYREEE (reference sequence). The CDR3 DNA sequence: TGTGCCAGCAGTCCCGCCAGGGGAGGCTCCTACAGTGAGCAGTTCTTC. Its protein product is CASSPARGGSYSEQFF.

The chain links TRBV5-1 to TRBJ2-1; either TRBD1 or TRBD2 may fit D (5 bases each). The DNA end is more similar to TRBJ2-7, so the J call may be wrong. Per the germline V gene, CDR1 is SGHRS and CDR2 is YFSETQ. This CDR3 is built from 17 residues. CDR3 region: CASSSQGYGSSYNEQYF. For the CDR3, the DNA is TGCGCCAGCAGCTCTCAGGGTTATGGGAGCTCCTACAATGAGCAGTACTTC.

This clonotype was observed many times. J is TRBJ2-3 and V is TRBV29-1; D unclear. Germline lookup yields CDR1 SQVTM and CDR2 ANQGSEA. V dropped 7 bases and J dropped 2 bases, with 10 bases sitting between them. The CDR3 has 12 residues. The CDR3 loop reads CSGGIDTDTQYF. The CDR3, as DNA: TGCAGCGGCGGTATCGACACAGATACGCAGTATTTT.

This clonotype appeared a few times. The chain uses TRBV20-1 and TRBJ2-6, with 7 bases matching TRBD1. In germline, CDR1 is DFQATT, CDR2 SNEGSKA (reference sequence). The CDR3 is made up of 16 amino acids. Trimming took 5 bases from V and 0 from J; bases not matched to a gene: 7. Here the CDR3 DNA reads TGCAGTGCTGTATTATCAGGGGGCTCTGGGGCCAACGTCCTGACTTTC. It encodes CSAVLSGGSGANVLTF.

Details on this clonotype: A much larger clone is a single base away; this may be a read error. The J gene is TRBJ2-3, the V gene TRBV4-1; TRBD1 might be the D (6 bases). The V end was cut by 7 bases, the J end by 6 bases, with 8 bases between. CDR3 length: 11 amino acids. The germline gives CDR1 MGHRA, CDR2 YSYEKL. The DNA for the CDR3 is TGCGCCAGCACCCAGGGGGATACGCAGTATTTT. The encoded protein is CASTQGDTQYF.

The chain employs TRBV20-1 and TRBJ2-1, with 7 bases that match TRBD2. J lost 8 bases, V lost 4 bases, and 11 bases had no gene match. The length of the CDR3 is 14 residues. Looked up from germline, CDR1 is DFQATT and CDR2 is SNEGSKA (reference sequence). The CDR3 protein is CSAKGTIHIHEQFF. CDR3 coding DNA: TGCAGTGCTAAAGGGACTATTCACATCCATGAGCAGTTCTTC.

The chain employs TRBV20-1 and TRBJ1-2; 9 bases are shared with TRBD1. Looked up from germline, CDR1 is DFQATT and CDR2 is SNEGSKA (reference sequence). The CDR3 runs to 15 residues. Trimming cost V 0 bases and J 3 bases; bases outside gene matches: 5. The DNA of the CDR3 is TGCAGTGCTAGAGATAGGAGACAGGGGGACTATGGCTACACCTTC. Protein product: CSARDRRQGDYGYTF.

This clonotype occurred a few times. This rearrangement joins TRBV5-5 to TRBJ1-2, with 7 nucleotides matching TRBD1. CDR3 size: 13 residues. With V trimmed by 4 bases and J by 6 bases, 6 bases remained unmatched. The germline CDR1 and CDR2 sequences are SGHKS and YYEKEE (reference sequence). The CDR3 nucleotides read TGTGCCAGCAGCGATGACAGGGTCCATGGCTACACCTTC. Its translation: CASSDDRVHGYTF. The full variable domain, its missing parts supplied by reference TRBV5-5 and TRBJ1-2, is DAGVTQSPTHLIKTRGQQVTLRCSPISGHKSVSWYQQVLGQGPQFIFQYYEKEERGRGNFPDRFSARQFPNYSSELNVNALLLGDSALYLCASSDDRVHGYTFGSGTRLTVV.